A single sample is the source of the 25 T cell receptor beta chains below, sequenced in a study of T cell repertoires in cytomegalovirus infection. MiXCR was run by TCRdb on the reads, yielding one entry per CDR3 protein. The table lists hundreds of thousands of distinct CDR3 sequences, approximately 24% of them singletons, with 8% in the top ten. The source material was CD8+ T cells from PBMCs. The receptors were gathered from a human donor in good health (CMV status not recorded). Some clones in this sample may be carry-over from other donors' samples.

This chain uses TRBV14 with TRBJ2-4; the match to TRBD2 covers 12 bases. V shed 1 base and J 0 bases; nucleotides not matched to a gene: 4. Germline CDR1 is SGHDN and CDR2 is FVKESK. The CDR3 consists of 18 residues. The CDR3 region is CASSQGTSGEIAKNIQYF. DNA for the CDR3: TGTGCCAGCAGCCAAGGGACTAGCGGGGAGATAGCCAAAAACATTCAGTACTTC.

This clonotype was picked up many times. The J gene is TRBJ2-3, the V gene TRBV7-8; D possibly corresponds to TRBD1 (6 bases). Germline values: CDR1 SGHVS, CDR2 FQNEAQ. This CDR3 has 15 residues. With 5 bases removed from V and 0 bases from J, the gap between germline ends came to 12 bases. The CDR3: CASSDRPRSTDTQYF. In DNA form, the CDR3 reads TGTGCCAGCAGCGACAGGCCGCGAAGCACAGATACGCAGTATTTT. Variable domain in full (rest from reference TRBV7-8 and TRBJ2-3): GAGVSQSPRYKVAKRGQDVALRCDPISGHVSLFWYQQALGQGPEFLTYFQNEAQLDKSGLPSDRFFAERPEGSVSTLKIQRTQQEDSAVYLCASSDRPRSTDTQYFGPGTRLTVL.

V is TRBV24-1 and J is TRBJ2-1; D gene ambiguous. There are 14 residues in the CDR3. The ends were cut back, 4 bases at V and 7 bases at J, with 13 bases in the middle. The germline gives CDR1 KGHDR, CDR2 SFDVKD. The CDR3, as DNA: TGTGCCACCAGTGAGATCGAAGAATTGAATGAGCAGTTCTTC. Translating it yields CATSEIEELNEQFF.

This clonotype was counted at least ten times. The gene calls are TRBV7-9 and TRBJ1-6, with 9 nucleotides matching TRBD1. After removal of 6 bases from V and 7 bases from J, the junction contained 7 bases not matched to a gene. Germline V CDR1 and CDR2: SEHNR, FQNEAQ (reference sequence). The CDR3 extends over 15 amino acids. The CDR3 nucleotides are TGTGCCAGCAGAATGCCGGGACAGGGAAATTCACCCCTCCACTTT. It encodes CASRMPGQGNSPLHF. The full variable domain, with the rest looked up from reference TRBV7-9 and TRBJ1-6, is DTGVSQNPRHKITKRGQNVTFRCDPISEHNRLYWYRQTLGQGPEFLTYFQNEAQLEKSRLLSDRFSAERPKGSFSTLEIQRTEQGDSAMYLCASRMPGQGNSPLHFGNGTRLTVT.

There are a few counts of this clonotype. The rearrangement links TRBV19 to TRBJ1-5; 8 positions match TRBD1. This CDR3 has 16 residues. V shed 4 bases and J 2 bases; nucleotides not matched to a gene: 7. Germline assignment: CDR1 LNHDA and CDR2 SQIVND (reference sequence). The CDR3 region has the DNA TGTGCCAGTAGTACCAACAGGGGGTTTGGCAATCAGCCCCAGCATTTT. Translating it yields CASSTNRGFGNQPQHF.

J is TRBJ2-7 and V is TRBV14, with 9 bases matching TRBD1. The CDR3 is 16 amino acids. Trimming cost V 4 bases and J 7 bases; bases outside gene matches: 14. Germline values: CDR1 SGHDN, CDR2 FVKESK. The CDR3 is CASSRARDRALGEQYF. The CDR3 DNA reads as TGTGCCAGCAGCCGAGCCCGGGACAGGGCTCTGGGGGAGCAGTACTTC.

This clonotype was seen many times. The chain combines TRBV7-8 with TRBJ2-3, with TRBD2 identical over 8 bases. V dropped 4 bases and J dropped 4; count of bases not matched to a gene: 13. Germline V gene data show CDR1 as SGHVS and CDR2 as FQNEAQ. This CDR3 is 17 amino acids long. The CDR3: CASSSRVDGGAPDTQYF. DNA of the CDR3: TGTGCCAGCAGCTCCCGAGTGGACGGGGGGGCCCCAGATACGCAGTATTTT.

Regarding this clonotype: Being one base from a much bigger clone, this may be a read error. The chain is built from TRBV7-8 and TRBJ2-7; TRBD1 agrees at 7 bases. This CDR3 has 14 amino acids. Germline-derived CDR1 and CDR2 are SGHVS and FQNEAQ. CDR3 DNA: TGTGTCAGCAGCTTAGGGGGCAGGGACTACGAGCAGTACTTC. Protein sequence: CVSSLGGRDYEQYF. The whole variable domain, remainder taken from reference TRBV7-8 and TRBJ2-7, is GAGVSQSPRYKVAKRGQDVALRCDPISGHVSLFWYQQALGQGPEFLTYFQNEAQLDKSGLPSDRFFAERPEGSVSTLKIQRTQQEDSAVYLCVSSLGGRDYEQYFGPGTRLTVT.

This clonotype has at least ten counts. The J gene is TRBJ2-3, the V gene TRBV7-9; D gene uncertain. The CDR3 extends over 16 amino acids. V was cut by 5 bases and J by 3 bases, with 18 bases left in between. From germline, CDR1 is SEHNR and CDR2 FQNEAQ (reference sequence). The CDR3 bases are TGTGCCAGCAGCCCCCAGCTCTACAGTGGAACAGATACGCAGTATTTT. The encoded protein is CASSPQLYSGTDTQYF.

V usage is TRBV13 and J usage is TRBJ1-1; 7 positions agree with TRBD1. This CDR3 comprises 16 residues. Trimming took 5 bases from V and 4 from J; bases not matched to a gene: 13. Germline CDR1 is PRHDT and CDR2 is FYEKMQ (reference sequence). CDR3 nucleotide sequence: TGTGCCAGCAGCGGGAGAAACAGGGGCGAAGGCACTGAAGCTTTCTTT. Translation gives CASSGRNRGEGTEAFF.

This clonotype was counted many times. The gene calls are TRBV7-2 and TRBJ1-1; no clear D. CDR3 length equals 11 residues. Trimming stripped 4 bases from V and 11 bases from J, with 11 bases between. Germline-derived CDR1 and CDR2 are SGHTA and FQGNSA. CDR3: CASSYGSAAFF. The CDR3 region has the DNA TGTGCCAGCAGCTATGGTTCAGCTGCTTTCTTT.

The chain employs TRBV10-3 and TRBJ1-2; 7 bases agree with TRBD1. The CDR3 is made up of 15 amino acids. The germline CDR1 and CDR2 sequences are ENHRY and SYGVKD. J lost 1 base, V lost 6 bases, and 8 bases had no gene match. As DNA, the CDR3 is TGTGCCATCAGAATTGGGACAGCTGTTAACTATGGCTACACCTTC. Amino acids: CAIRIGTAVNYGYTF.

V is TRBV20-1 and J is TRBJ2-7; D is undetermined. This CDR3 spans 12 amino acids. V was trimmed by 3 bases and J by 4 bases, leaving 10 bases between them. Per germline, CDR1 DFQATT and CDR2 SNEGSKA (reference sequence). CDR3 bases: TGCAGTGCTAGTAGTCGCTCGTACGAGCAGTACGTC. Protein: CSASSRSYEQYV.

This clonotype was detected many times. The chain carries TRBV7-6 and TRBJ1-3; D may be TRBD1 (5 bases). Germline V CDR1 and CDR2: SGHVS, FNYEAQ. This CDR3 is 15 amino acids long. Trimming stripped 5 bases from V and 2 bases from J, with 13 bases between. This chain's CDR3 is CASSQLQGPGNTIYF. Written as DNA, the CDR3 is TGTGCCAGCAGCCAACTTCAGGGACCTGGAAACACCATATATTTT.

Turning to this clonotype: Possible read error: a much larger clone is one base away. The V gene is TRBV7-2, the J gene TRBJ2-3, with D possibly being TRBD2 (6 bases). V lost 5 bases and J 0 bases, leaving 12 bases between the germline ends. CDR3 length equals 15 residues. Germline CDR1 SGHTA, CDR2 FQGNSA. The CDR3 nucleotides read TGTGCCAGCAGCCGACTAGTGGTGAGCACAGATACGCAGTATTTT. This codes for CASSRLVVSTDTQYF. Full variable domain (outside the CDR3, taken from reference TRBV7-2 and TRBJ2-3): GAGVSQSPSNKVTEKGKDVELRCDPISGHTALYWYRQSLGQGLEFLIYFQGNSAPDKSGLPSDRFSAERTGGSVSTLTIQRTQQEDSAVYLCASSRLVVSTDTQYFGPGTRLTVL.

As concerns this clonotype: A single base separates this from a much larger clone, so it may be a read error. The CDR3 DNA is TGTGCCAGCACCCTAGAGTACCAAGAGACCCAGTACTTC. It yields the protein CASTLEYQETQYF. The rearrangement links TRBV28 to TRBJ2-5; unclear D gene. There are 13 residues in the CDR3. V lost 7 bases to trimming and J lost 0 bases, with 9 bases between them. CDR1 is MDHEN, CDR2 SYDVKM, per germline.

A few counts support this clonotype. In nucleotides, the CDR3 is TGTGCCAGCAGCGTAGAAGCGTTAGCAGGGAACAATGAGCAGTTCTTC. This encodes CASSVEALAGNNEQFF. The rearrangement joins TRBV9 to TRBJ2-1; TRBD1 might be the D (5 bases). The germline gives CDR1 SGDLS, CDR2 YYNGEE. The CDR3 totals 16 residues. The germline V and J ends were trimmed by 0 bases and 5 bases, with 15 bases remaining between them.

At least ten counts were recorded for this clonotype. The V gene is TRBV6-5, the J gene TRBJ2-7; D not certain. The germline V and J ends were trimmed by 5 bases and 4 bases, with 15 bases remaining between them. The germline gives CDR1 MNHEY, CDR2 SVGAGI. This CDR3 comprises 14 residues. As DNA, the CDR3 is TGTGCCAGCAGTAGTCGACAAGGTCAATACGAGCAGTACGTC. The encoded protein is CASSSRQGQYEQYV.

This clonotype came up a few times. The chain combines TRBV29-1 with TRBJ1-5; 9 bases match TRBD1. V shed 6 bases and J 2 bases; nucleotides not matched to a gene: 2. Germline V gene sequence: CDR1 SQVTM, CDR2 ANQGSEA. The CDR3 covers 13 residues. The DNA of the CDR3 is TGCAGCGTCTGGACAGGGGGCAATCAGCCCCAGCATTTT. Residues: CSVWTGGNQPQHF.

Only a few counts were recorded for this clonotype. The genes are TRBV25-1 and TRBJ2-3; D is unclear. The germline V gene has CDR1 MGHDK and CDR2 SYGVNS. The CDR3 sequence is 17 residues long. V was clipped by 0 bases and J by 1 base, with 14 bases between them. CDR3 amino acids: CASSEYFLDMGTDTQYF. In DNA, the CDR3 is TGTGCCAGCAGTGAATATTTCCTGGATATGGGCACAGATACGCAGTATTTT.

This clonotype was detected many times. This chain joins TRBV7-6 and TRBJ1-6, with 7 bases lining up with TRBD1. The CDR3 totals 15 residues. Per germline, CDR1 SGHVS and CDR2 FNYEAQ. V lost 1 base to trimming and J lost 6 bases; unmatched junction nucleotides: 3. CDR3 region: CASSLEGQPNSPLHF. In DNA, the CDR3 is TGTGCCAGCAGCTTAGAGGGACAGCCTAATTCACCCCTCCACTTT.

The chain combines TRBV14 with TRBJ2-2; unclear D gene. This CDR3 has 17 amino acids. Trimming removed 4 bases at V and 0 bases at J, with 15 bases between. Germline lookup yields CDR1 SGHDN and CDR2 FVKESK. CDR3 residues: CASSLDGLKANTGELFF. CDR3 bases: TGTGCCAGCAGCCTCGATGGCTTAAAAGCGAACACCGGGGAGCTGTTTTTT. Supplemented by reference TRBV14 and TRBJ2-2, the full variable domain reads EAGVTQFPSHSVIEKGQTVTLRCDPISGHDNLYWYRRVMGKEIKFLLHFVKESKQDESGMPNNRFLAERTGGTYSTLKVQPAELEDSGVYFCASSLDGLKANTGELFFGEGSRLTVL.

This clonotype was seen a handful of times. The V call is TRBV19, the J call TRBJ2-3; D remains unclear. V was pared by 4 bases and J by 2 bases, with 13 bases between. The CDR3 is 15 amino acids. Germline assignment: CDR1 LNHDA and CDR2 SQIVND (reference sequence). DNA for the CDR3: TGTGCCAGTAGTACGATCCAGGAGTTCACAGATACGCAGTATTTT. Translating gives CASSTIQEFTDTQYF.

This clonotype was seen a few times. The chain uses TRBV13 and TRBJ1-1, with D hard to call. Germline CDR1 reads PRHDT; CDR2 reads FYEKMQ (reference sequence). This CDR3 contains 14 residues. Between the trimmed V and J ends, which lost 4 bases and 5 bases, there was a span of 14 bases. CDR3 sequence: CASSSMDEETEAFF. CDR3 sequence (DNA): TGTGCCAGCAGCTCCATGGACGAGGAAACTGAAGCTTTCTTT. Based on the CDR3 plus reference TRBV13 and TRBJ1-1, the full variable domain is AAGVIQSPRHLIKEKRETATLKCYPIPRHDTVYWYQQGPGQDPQFLISFYEKMQSDKGSIPDRFSAQQFSDYHSELNMSSLELGDSALYFCASSSMDEETEAFFGQGTRLTVV.

The chain joins TRBV7-6 to TRBJ1-1; perhaps TRBD1 as D (5 bases). Trimming stripped 5 bases from V and 2 bases from J, with 15 bases between. CDR3 size: 15 residues. Germline CDR1 is SGHVS and CDR2 is FNYEAQ. CDR3 amino acids: CASSLAETANTEAFF. The CDR3 DNA reads as TGTGCCAGCAGCCTCGCCGAGACAGCAAACACTGAAGCTTTCTTT.